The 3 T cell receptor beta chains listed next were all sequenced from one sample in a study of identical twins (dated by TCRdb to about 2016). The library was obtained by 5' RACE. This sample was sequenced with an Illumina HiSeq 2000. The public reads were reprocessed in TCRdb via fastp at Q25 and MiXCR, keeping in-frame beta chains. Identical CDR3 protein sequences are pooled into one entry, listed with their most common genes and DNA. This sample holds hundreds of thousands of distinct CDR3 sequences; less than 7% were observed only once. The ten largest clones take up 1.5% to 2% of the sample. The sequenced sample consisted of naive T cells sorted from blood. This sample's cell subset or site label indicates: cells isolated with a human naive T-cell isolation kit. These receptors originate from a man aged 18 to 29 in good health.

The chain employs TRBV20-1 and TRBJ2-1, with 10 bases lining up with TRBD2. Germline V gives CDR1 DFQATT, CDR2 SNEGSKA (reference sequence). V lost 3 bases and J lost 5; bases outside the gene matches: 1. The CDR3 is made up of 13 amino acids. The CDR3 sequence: CSARGTSDNEQFF. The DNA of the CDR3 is TGCAGTGCTAGGGGGACTAGCGACAATGAGCAGTTCTTC.

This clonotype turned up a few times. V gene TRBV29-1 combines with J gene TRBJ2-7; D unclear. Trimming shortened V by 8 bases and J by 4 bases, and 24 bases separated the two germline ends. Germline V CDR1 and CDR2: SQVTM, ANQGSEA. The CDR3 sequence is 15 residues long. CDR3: CSFSPPWTERYEQYF. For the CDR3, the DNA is TGCAGCTTTAGCCCCCCTTGGACGGAGCGATACGAGCAGTACTTC.

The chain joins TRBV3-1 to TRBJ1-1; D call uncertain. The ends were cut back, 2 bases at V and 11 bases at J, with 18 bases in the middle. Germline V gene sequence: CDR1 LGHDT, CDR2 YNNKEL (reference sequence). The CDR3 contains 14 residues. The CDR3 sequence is CASSQMGGAPVAFF. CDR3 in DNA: TGTGCCAGCAGCCAAATGGGAGGAGCCCCCGTGGCTTTCTTT. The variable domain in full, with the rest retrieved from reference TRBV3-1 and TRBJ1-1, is DTAVSQTPKYLVTQMGNDKSIKCEQNLGHDTMYWYKQDSKKFLKIMFSYNNKELIINETVPNRFSPKSPDKAHLNLHINSLELGDSAVYFCASSQMGGAPVAFFGQGTRLTVV.